This TCR beta chain was profiled in a study of cytomegalovirus exposure and HLA in healthy donors. This clone was detected only once. Antigen unknown. With 5 bases removed from V and 1 base from J, the gap between germline ends came to 12 bases. There are 15 residues in the CDR3. The germline V gene has CDR1 SGHVS and CDR2 FQNEAQ. Both 60 Vbeta primers and 13 Jbeta primers went into the PCR. Method: immunoSEQ multiplex PCR; TCRdb's copy keeps in-frame clones and lacks some. The sample includes 75,000 to 80,000 clones, 78% of them seen just once. Findings and caveats of the study: As immune exposure information, only CMV serostatus was available. The analysis excluded some indistinguishable V segments, including TRBV6-2 and TRBV6-3. As a later analysis showed, several of the most significant clusters appeared to be linked to common viral pathogens. Follow-up analysis later connected one missense variant in DCLRE1C with trimming of TCR beta V- and J-genes.

The chain couples TRBV7-8 to TRBJ1-5; D is possibly TRBD1 (5 bases). The sequence came from a middle-aged woman in good health and CMV-seropositive. Sequencing was performed on PBMCs. The CDR3 region has the DNA TGTGCCAGCAGCCTAGAGGGGTCGAGCAATCAGCCCCAGCATTTT. Protein product: CASSLEGSSNQPQHF. Filled out from reference TRBV7-8 and TRBJ1-5, the complete variable domain reads GAGVSQSPRYKVAKRGQDVALRCDPISGHVSLFWYQQALGQGPEFLTYFQNEAQLDKSGLPSDRFFAERPEGSVSTLKIQRTQQEDSAVYLCASSLEGSSNQPQHFGDGTRLSIL.